This paragraph covers one TCR beta chain sequence. Its antigen is unknown. No clone much larger than this one lies a single base away; base qualities are absent. The time point label, read with the paper, signifies: about 28 days (+/-7) after the second vaccine dose. Because spike-specific TCR depth and breadth did not differ between the two schedules, AZD1222 recipients who got a second dose at roughly 4 weeks were pooled with those who got a second dose at roughly 12 weeks. The vaccinee samples were drawn from two UK trials, COV001 and COV002, one of which was a single-blind randomized controlled phase 2/3 trial testing AZD1222 (ChAdOx1 nCoV-19) in healthy adults. For TCRbeta chain sequencing, PBMC samples were collected from trial participants at day 0 and at day 28 after the second dose. The CDR3, from cysteine to phenylalanine, totals 15 residues. Only the CDR3 part of the read is kept: 45 bases, read in frame from the first base. Here V drops 5 bases and J drops 5 bases, and the junction holds 9 bases not matched to any gene. The germline V gene provides CDR1 MRHNA and CDR2 SNTAGT.

This specimen belongs to a study of T cell responses to AZD1222 COVID-19 vaccine (dated by TCRdb to the early 2020s). In the study overall: A total of approximately 250 trial participants underwent TCR sequencing, of whom about 210 had received two doses of AZD1222 and some 25 had received two doses of the MenACWY control vaccine. Trial participants were enrolled by age into 18-55, 56-69 and 70-plus year subgroups, with roughly 150, 30 and 60 TCR-sequenced participants respectively.

The CDR3 regions of human TCRbeta chains were analyzed by immunosequencing. The original pipeline was this. TCRs in the repertoires were matched against a reference library of SARS-CoV-2-specific TCRs that had been generated with the MIRA antigen-specificity platform. Breadth was defined as the fraction of unique TCRs that were SARS-CoV-2-associated, and depth was defined as the fraction of total T cells that were SARS-CoV-2-associated. Using the MIRA data, every spike-specific TCR was mapped to the spike region that the TCR reacted to and assigned to either a CD4 or a CD8 class. Log10-transformed breadth and depth values were compared by one-way ANOVA with Sidak's multiple comparisons tests. This immuneACCESS table, as held by TCRdb, lists in-frame sequences with V and J called but not all clones. Of the missing ones, under half trace to an unresolved V gene in checked studies; the others have no known cause. D and trimming come from the DNA, and the V and J calls and clone size come from that table. This sample comprises roughly 150,000 clones, around nine tenths of them detected only once. 1.5% of the sample is taken by the ten largest.

Results the study describes overall, beyond this receptor: Epitopes outside the regions mutated in the B.1.351 and B.1.1.7 variants were reportedly recognized by nearly half of the unique spike-specific TCRs. In the small 56-69-year group, the increase in depth fell short of significance, most likely because of low power. The whole spike protein was spanned by vaccine-associated CD4 TCRs, and dominant responses were seen in regions 160-218 and 743-854. After two AZD1222 doses, spike-specific TCR breadth and depth were significantly higher than at day 0 and than in MenACWY recipients. Because no day 14 peak-response samples were available, the repertoires could be characterized only after the peak T cell response. Only a handful of AZD1222 recipients were SARS-CoV-2 seropositive at baseline, limiting conclusions about previously exposed vaccinees. Participants were mostly white British, with more females than males. The authors suggested clonal diversity may have been underestimated.

Sequenced here: peripheral blood, sampled 28 days after the second AZD1222 dose. This TCR came from an adult who received the AZD1222 COVID-19 vaccine. The chain joins TRBV6-4 to TRBJ2-1, with 7 bases aligning to TRBD2. The DNA sequence is as follows: TGTGCCAGCAGTCCCCGGGGGGAGCTTAACAATGAGCAGTTCTTC. Its protein reads: CASSPRGELNNEQFF.